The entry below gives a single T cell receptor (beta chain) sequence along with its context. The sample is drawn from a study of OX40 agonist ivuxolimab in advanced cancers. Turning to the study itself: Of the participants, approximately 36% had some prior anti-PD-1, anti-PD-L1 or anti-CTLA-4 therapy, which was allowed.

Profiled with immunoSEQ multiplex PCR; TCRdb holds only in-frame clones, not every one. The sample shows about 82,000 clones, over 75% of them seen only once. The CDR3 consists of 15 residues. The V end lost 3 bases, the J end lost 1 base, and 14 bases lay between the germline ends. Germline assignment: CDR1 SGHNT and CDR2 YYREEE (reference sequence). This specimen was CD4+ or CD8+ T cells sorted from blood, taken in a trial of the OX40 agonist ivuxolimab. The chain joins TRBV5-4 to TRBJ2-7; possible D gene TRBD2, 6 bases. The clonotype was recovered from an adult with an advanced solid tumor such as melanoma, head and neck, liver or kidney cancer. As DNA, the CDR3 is TGTGCCAGCAGCTCCTCTAGCGTTCGATCCTACGAGCAGTACTTC. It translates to CASSSSSVRSYEQYF.